Each of the 17 T cell receptor beta chains below was sequenced from the same sample in a study of regulatory T cells in long-lasting Graves disease. The time point was: newly diagnosed GD, antithyroid drugs for less than 3 months. TCR sequences were obtained from RNA taken from PBMCs. Libraries of TCR beta came from iRepertoire HTBI primers plus Arm-PCR of CDR3 regions. TCRdb redid the calling of the multiplex PCR reads with MiXCR, one entry per CDR3 protein. The data contain around 320,000 distinct CDR3 sequences, about a sixth of them singletons. The same sample was also studied in work on T cells in Graves' hyperthyroidism and ophthalmopathy.

The sequencing here drew on peripheral blood mononuclear cells (PBMCs), taken at new diagnosis, from a patient treated with antithyroid drugs. Every receptor here comes from a man between 35 and 55 years old with Graves disease.

This clonotype showed up just a few times. This sequence joins TRBV9 and TRBJ2-1; D tentatively reads TRBD1 or TRBD2 (5 bases each). The CDR3 spans 18 residues. V was cut by 4 bases and J by 0 bases, with 20 bases left in between. The V gene's germline CDR1 is SGDLS and CDR2 YYNGEE. The CDR3 region has the DNA TGTGCCAGCAGCCCGATGCCCGGGGACGGAGACTCCTACAATGAGCAGTTCTTC. It yields the protein CASSPMPGDGDSYNEQFF.

The table lists this clonotype with many counts. The chain couples TRBV20-1 to TRBJ1-1; no definite D call. This CDR3 spans 14 amino acids. CDR1 and CDR2 from the germline V gene are DFQATT and SNEGSKA (reference sequence). Deletions cut 6 bases from V and 1 base from J, with 15 bases between. The CDR3 sequence: CSAPYARKNTEAFF. The CDR3 DNA reads TGCAGTGCCCCGTATGCCCGCAAGAACACTGAAGCTTTCTTT.

The chain uses TRBV2 and TRBJ1-6, with 8 bases that match TRBD1. The CDR3 is 15 amino acids. Germline V gene sequence: CDR1 SNHLY, CDR2 FYNNEI. J lost 7 bases, V lost 5 bases, and 7 bases had no gene match. This CDR3 is CASSSSTGGNSPLHF. CDR3 nucleotides: TGTGCCAGCAGTTCGTCTACAGGGGGAAATTCACCCCTCCACTTT.

This clonotype has at least ten counts. The genes are TRBV24-1 and TRBJ2-5; TRBD1 matches at 9 bases. There are 16 residues in the CDR3. The germline CDR1 and CDR2 sequences are KGHDR and SFDVKD. V was clipped by 3 bases and J by 5 bases; unmatched bases: 9. In nucleotides, the CDR3 is TGTGCCACCAGTGATAAACGGACAGGGGACGTGGAGACCCAGTACTTC. It translates to CATSDKRTGDVETQYF.

This clonotype was detected ten times or more. The rearrangement joins TRBV12-3 or TRBV12-4 to TRBJ1-4; no clear D gene. The V end was cut by 10 bases, the J end by 5 bases, with 11 bases between. The CDR3 has 12 residues. The CDR3 loop reads CATRRGNEKLFF. CDR3 coding DNA: TGTGCCACCCGAAGAGGGAATGAAAAACTGTTTTTT.

The sample holds many counts of this clonotype. The genes are TRBV19 and TRBJ2-5; D unclear. The CDR3 runs 13 residues. V lost 5 bases and J 1 base, leaving 8 bases between the germline ends. From germline, CDR1 is LNHDA and CDR2 SQIVND (reference sequence). The CDR3 loop reads CASSPNRQETQYF. Written as DNA, the CDR3 is TGTGCCAGTAGTCCGAATCGCCAAGAGACCCAGTACTTC.

This clonotype has at least ten counts. The chain employs TRBV6-1 and TRBJ1-5; 10 positions match TRBD1. The ends lost 9 bases at V and 1 base at J; junction bases unmatched: 6. Germline loops: CDR1 MNHNS, CDR2 SASEGT. This CDR3 is 15 amino acids long. The CDR3 region is CASRQGALSNQPQHF. The CDR3 bases are TGTGCCAGTCGACAGGGGGCCTTAAGCAATCAGCCCCAGCATTTT.

This clonotype has only a few counts. This sequence joins TRBV15 and TRBJ1-4, with D perhaps matching TRBD1 (5 bases). The germline gives CDR1 LNHNV, CDR2 YYDKDF (reference sequence). The length of the CDR3 is 21 residues. V lost 0 bases, J lost 3 bases, and 26 bases lay in between. CDR3 coding DNA: TGTGCCACCAGCAGAGAAAAAATAAGGGCAGGGATCGATCGTTCTAATGAAAAACTGTTTTTT. This sequence encodes CATSREKIRAGIDRSNEKLFF.

Many counts were recorded for this clonotype. This rearrangement joins TRBV5-4 to TRBJ2-6, with 8 bases fitting TRBD2. Germline CDR1 is SGHNT and CDR2 is YYREEE (reference sequence). The CDR3 has 18 residues. The V gene end was trimmed by 4 bases and the J gene end by 3 bases; junction bases not matched to a gene: 12. CDR3 loop: CASSPGTLRGGGANVLTF. Here the CDR3 DNA reads TGTGCCAGCAGCCCCGGGACACTACGGGGGGGTGGGGCCAACGTCCTGACTTTC.

Many counts were recorded for this clonotype. The chain employs TRBV28 and TRBJ2-1; D not resolved. CDR3 length equals 13 residues. Germline CDR1 MDHEN, CDR2 SYDVKM. Trimming cost V 2 bases and J 4 bases, with 6 bases left between them. CDR3 region: CASSLTGYNEQFF. The CDR3 coding sequence is TGTGCCAGCAGTTTAACGGGTTACAATGAGCAGTTCTTC.

The gene calls are TRBV11-3 and TRBJ2-7; 9 bases map to TRBD1. In germline, CDR1 is SGHNT, CDR2 YENEEA. The CDR3 is 15 residues long. J lost 3 bases, V lost 1 base, and 4 bases had no gene match. In DNA, the CDR3 is TGTGCCAGCAGCTTAGGAGGGGACAGGGACTACGAGCAGTACTTC. It yields the protein CASSLGGDRDYEQYF. The variable domain in full, completed from reference TRBV11-3 and TRBJ2-7, reads EAGVVQSPRYKIIEKKQPVAFWCNPISGHNTLYWYLQNLGQGPELLIRYENEEAVDDSQLPKDRFSAERLKGVDSTLKIQPAELGDSAVYLCASSLGGDRDYEQYFGPGTRLTVT.

This clonotype was recorded many times. The rearrangement joins TRBV28 to TRBJ2-5; TRBD2 is a possible D gene (5 bases). The V and J ends lost 6 bases and 3 bases respectively, with 11 bases between them. From germline, CDR1 is MDHEN and CDR2 SYDVKM. The CDR3 extends over 13 amino acids. CDR3 residues: CASRRHGEETQYF. CDR3 nucleotides: TGTGCCAGCAGACGTCACGGGGAAGAGACCCAGTACTTC. The full variable domain, completed using reference TRBV28 and TRBJ2-5, is DVKVTQSSRYLVKRTGEKVFLECVQDMDHENMFWYRQDPGLGLRLIYFSYDVKMKEKGDIPEGYSVSREKKERFSLILESASTNQTSMYLCASRRHGEETQYFGPGTRLLVL.

This clonotype was counted a few times. The chain carries TRBV14 and TRBJ2-7; a weak D match, TRBD2 (5 bases). CDR3 length: 12 residues. From germline, CDR1 is SGHDN and CDR2 FVKESK. Trimming took off 2 bases at V and 5 bases at J, with 7 bases between the two ends. CDR3 sequence (DNA): TGTGCCAGCAGCCAAAACGGGGACGAGCAGTACTTC. Translation: CASSQNGDEQYF.

Many counts were recorded for this clonotype. This chain connects TRBV12-3 or TRBV12-4 to TRBJ2-3; D call uncertain. The CDR3 runs 14 residues. V gave up 9 bases and J gave up 0 bases, with 13 bases separating them. The CDR3 region is CASNTYASTDTQYF. Written as DNA, the CDR3 is TGTGCCAGTAATACTTATGCTAGCACAGATACGCAGTATTTT.

This clonotype was recorded many times. The V call is TRBV2, the J call TRBJ2-3; no clear D. Germline V gene data show CDR1 as SNHLY and CDR2 as FYNNEI. This CDR3 has 13 amino acids. Between the trimmed V and J ends, which lost 4 bases and 0 bases, there was a span of 5 bases. The CDR3 loop reads CASSVESTDTQYF. CDR3 nucleotides: TGTGCCAGCAGTGTCGAAAGCACAGATACGCAGTATTTT.

This clonotype was found a few times. One base away lies a much larger clone, so this may be a sequencing read error. This sequence joins TRBV3-1 and TRBJ2-1; D is possibly TRBD2 (6 bases). Germline V lookup: CDR1 LGHDT, CDR2 YNNKEL (reference sequence). This CDR3 comprises 15 residues. In nucleotides, the CDR3 is TGTGCCAGCAGCCCAGGCACTAGCTCCTACGATGAGCAGTTCTTC. Protein sequence: CASSPGTSSYDEQFF.

This clonotype has just a few counts. In DNA, the CDR3 is TGTGCCACTCCAGGACAGGCTGGGAACACTGAAGCTTTCTTT. Its protein is CATPGQAGNTEAFF. The V call is TRBV10-3, the J call TRBJ1-1; TRBD1 matches at 7 bases. The germline V gene has CDR1 ENHRY and CDR2 SYGVKD. J was trimmed by 1 base and V by 10 bases; bases with no gene match: 9. The CDR3 loop spans 14 amino acids.